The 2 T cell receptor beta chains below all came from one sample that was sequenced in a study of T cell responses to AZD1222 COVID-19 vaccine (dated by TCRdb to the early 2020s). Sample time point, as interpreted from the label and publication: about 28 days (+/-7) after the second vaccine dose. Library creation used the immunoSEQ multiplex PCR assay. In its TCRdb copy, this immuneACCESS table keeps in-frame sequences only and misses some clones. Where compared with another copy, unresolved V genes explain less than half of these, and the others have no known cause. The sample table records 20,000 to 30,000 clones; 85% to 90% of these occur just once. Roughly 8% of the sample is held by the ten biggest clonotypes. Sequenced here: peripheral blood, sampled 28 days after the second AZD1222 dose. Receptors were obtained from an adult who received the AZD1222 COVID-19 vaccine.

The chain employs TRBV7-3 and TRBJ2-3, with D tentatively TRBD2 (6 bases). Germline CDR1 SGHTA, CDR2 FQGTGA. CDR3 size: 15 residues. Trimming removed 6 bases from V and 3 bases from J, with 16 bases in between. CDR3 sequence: CASSRSAGLTDTQYF. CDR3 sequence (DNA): TGTGCCAGCAGTCGATCGGCGGGGTTAACAGATACGCAGTATTTT.

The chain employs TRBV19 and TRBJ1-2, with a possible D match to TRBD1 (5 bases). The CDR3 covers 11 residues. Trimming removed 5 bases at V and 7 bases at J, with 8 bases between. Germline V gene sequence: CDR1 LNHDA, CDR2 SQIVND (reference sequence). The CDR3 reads CASSSGLGYTF. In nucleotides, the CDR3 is TGTGCCAGTAGTTCGGGGCTTGGCTACACCTTC.